Reported below is one TCR beta chain. The data stem from a study of CD8 T cells in Susac syndrome. Random hexamers were used to reverse transcribe an amount of roughly 0.5 to 1 ug RNA. TCRdb analysed the immunoSEQ multiplex PCR reads with MiXCR anew, one entry per CDR3 protein. The profile shows 200,000 or so distinct CDR3 sequences, 95% of them singletons. This CDR3 region has 12 residues. V lost 2 bases, J lost 4 bases, and 5 bases lay in between. Germline V gene lookup returns CDR1 MNHNS and CDR2 SASEGT. This TCR came from a human donor with Susac syndrome. What was sequenced was CD4+ T cells from PBMCs. The chain employs TRBV6-1 and TRBJ2-5, with D unresolved. The CDR3 loop reads CASSELRETQYF. The CDR3 DNA is TGTGCCAGCAGTGAACTGCGAGAGACCCAGTACTTC.